The 16 T cell receptor beta chains presented below share a single source sample, sequenced in a study of shared clonotypes between healthy human individuals. Sequencing was performed with immunoSEQ multiplex PCR; in TCRdb, only in-frame clones are kept and a portion is missing. This table has approximately 330,000 clones, 73% appearing once. The sample consisted of memory CD4+ T cells sorted from blood. Subset: CD45RA-negative fraction. These receptors were collected from a man aged 30 to 45 in good health.

The chain employs TRBV19 and TRBJ2-1, with 9 positions matching TRBD1. CDR1 and CDR2 from the germline V gene are LNHDA and SQIVND (reference sequence). The CDR3 runs 15 residues. V shed 4 bases and J 7 bases; nucleotides not matched to a gene: 8. CDR3 protein: CASSKDRGLLNEQFF. CDR3 sequence (DNA): TGTGCCAGTAGTAAGGACAGGGGTTTGTTAAATGAGCAGTTCTTC.

In its sample, this clone was seen once. This chain joins TRBV4-3 and TRBJ2-3; perhaps TRBD2 as D (6 bases). Trimming pared 0 bases from V and 4 bases from J, leaving 20 bases between. This CDR3 spans 18 amino acids. CDR1 is LGHNA, CDR2 YSLEER, per germline. The CDR3 here is CASSQERGQARFADTQYF. CDR3 in DNA: TGCGCCAGCAGCCAAGAGCGGGGCCAGGCTCGCTTTGCAGATACGCAGTATTTT.

The chain has TRBV10-3 and TRBJ1-1, with D possibly being TRBD1 (5 bases). CDR3 size: 14 residues. Germline CDR1 ENHRY, CDR2 SYGVKD. V lost 1 base and J 1 base, leaving 7 bases between the germline ends. Here the CDR3 DNA reads TGTGCCATCAGTGAGTTAGGGACGAACACTGAAGCTTTCTTT. As protein: CAISELGTNTEAFF.

The chain recombines TRBV9 with TRBJ1-5, with 7 bases aligning to TRBD1. The germline V gene has CDR1 SGDLS and CDR2 YYNGEE. The CDR3 length is 15 residues. V shed 3 bases and J 6 bases; nucleotides not matched to a gene: 9. DNA for the CDR3: TGTGCCAGCAGCGAGAGCGACAGGGTACGTCAGCCCCAGCATTTT. This codes for CASSESDRVRQPQHF. The whole variable domain, filled in from reference TRBV9 and TRBJ1-5, reads DSGVTQTPKHLITATGQRVTLRCSPRSGDLSVYWYQQSLDQGLQFLIQYYNGEERAKGNILERFSAQQFPDLHSELNLSSLELGDSALYFCASSESDRVRQPQHFGDGTRLSIL.

The chain links TRBV7-2 to TRBJ2-7; weak D call: TRBD2 (6 bases). Germline V gene sequence: CDR1 SGHTA, CDR2 FQGNSA. The CDR3 consists of 13 residues. Trimming removed 1 base at V and 6 bases at J, with 10 bases between. The CDR3 region is CASSLDWGGEQYF. For the CDR3, the DNA is TGTGCCAGCAGCTTAGATTGGGGAGGCGAGCAGTACTTC.

This clone occurred a few times. The genes are TRBV4-1 and TRBJ2-2, with 7 bases lining up with TRBD1. V lost 4 bases to trimming and J lost 6 bases; unmatched junction nucleotides: 5. The germline CDR1 and CDR2 sequences are MGHRA and YSYEKL. This CDR3 region has 14 residues. CDR3 residues: CASSLTQGAGELFF. In DNA form, the CDR3 reads TGCGCCAGCAGCCTAACCCAGGGGGCCGGGGAGCTGTTTTTT.

The V and J genes are TRBV12-5 and TRBJ1-5; TRBD1 agrees at 8 bases. There are 14 residues in the CDR3. J gave up 4 bases and V 5 bases, and 4 bases lay outside the gene matches. CDR1 LGHNT and CDR2 FRNRAP come from the germline V gene. This chain's CDR3 is CASGTGQGNQPQHF. CDR3 bases: TGTGCTAGTGGTACCGGACAGGGAAATCAGCCCCAGCATTTT.

The V call is TRBV18, the J call TRBJ2-7; 8 nucleotides match TRBD1. V lost 3 bases, J lost 0 bases, and 4 bases stayed unmatched. In germline, CDR1 is KGHSH, CDR2 LQKENI. CDR3 length: 15 residues. The chain's CDR3 is CASSPPGTGSYEQYF. For the CDR3, the DNA is TGTGCCAGCTCACCTCCCGGGACAGGCTCCTACGAGCAGTACTTC. Supplemented by reference TRBV18 and TRBJ2-7, the full variable domain reads NAGVMQNPRHLVRRRGQEARLRCSPMKGHSHVYWYRQLPEEGLKFMVYLQKENIIDESGMPKERFSAEFPKEGPSILRIQQVVRGDSAAYFCASSPPGTGSYEQYFGPGTRLTVT.

The chain uses TRBV29-1 and TRBJ2-5; D is undetermined. Per germline, CDR1 SQVTM and CDR2 ANQGSEA. This CDR3 spans 13 amino acids. V gave up 1 base and J gave up 5 bases, with 11 bases separating them. CDR3 coding DNA: TGCAGCGTTGAAGTCGACCTCGGGGAGACCCAGTACTTC. As protein: CSVEVDLGETQYF. Supplemented by reference TRBV29-1 and TRBJ2-5, the full variable domain reads SAVISQKPSRDICQRGTSLTIQCQVDSQVTMMFWYRQQPGQSLTLIATANQGSEATYESGFVIDKFPISRPNLTFSTLTVSNMSPEDSSIYLCSVEVDLGETQYFGPGTRLLVL.

This chain connects TRBV7-9 to TRBJ2-7, with 8 bases that match TRBD1. The CDR3 extends over 14 amino acids. The germline CDR1 and CDR2 sequences are SEHNR and FQNEAQ (reference sequence). The ends lost 5 bases at V and 1 base at J; junction bases unmatched: 4. CDR3 sequence (DNA): TGTGCCAGCAGCCGAAGACAGGGGTCCTACGAGCAGTACTTC. As protein: CASSRRQGSYEQYF.

This clone was observed a handful of times. This rearrangement joins TRBV4-3 to TRBJ1-5, with 10 bases aligning to TRBD1. The germline V gene has CDR1 LGHNA and CDR2 YSLEER. The CDR3 is 21 residues long. Trimming took 4 bases from V and 1 from J; bases not matched to a gene: 19. CDR3 region: CASSPYRLGTGEGKSNQPQHF. The CDR3 DNA reads as TGCGCCAGCAGCCCCTACCGCCTAGGGACAGGGGAGGGAAAAAGCAATCAGCCCCAGCATTTT.

This clone was seen just once. The J gene is TRBJ1-1, the V gene TRBV28; TRBD1 is a possible D gene (5 bases). Germline values: CDR1 MDHEN, CDR2 SYDVKM. This CDR3 region has 14 residues. Trimming took 2 bases from V and 0 from J, leaving 7 bases between them. The CDR3 DNA follows: TGTGCCAGCAGTTTAGGGACCATGAACACTGAAGCTTTCTTT. Its translation: CASSLGTMNTEAFF.

This rearrangement joins TRBV11-2 to TRBJ2-2; D is ambiguous. This CDR3 comprises 17 residues. Germline values: CDR1 SGHAT, CDR2 FQNNGV. The V and J ends lost 5 bases and 9 bases respectively, with 25 bases between them. The DNA of the CDR3 is TGTGCCAGCAGCGGTGGCGTCAAGGCTCTGAGTATCAGGGAGCTGTTTTTT. It encodes CASSGGVKALSIRELFF.

This chain uses TRBV6-1 with TRBJ2-3; D gene uncertain. Germline lookup yields CDR1 MNHNS and CDR2 SASEGT. Trimming cost V 1 base and J 6 bases, with 11 bases left between them. The length of the CDR3 is 14 residues. CDR3 nucleotides: TGTGCCAGCAGTGAAGTAGTTTCCGGCGATACGCAGTATTTT. It yields the protein CASSEVVSGDTQYF.

This chain uses TRBV18 with TRBJ2-1, with 8 bases identical to TRBD1. CDR1 is KGHSH and CDR2 is LQKENI in the germline V gene. The V and J ends lost 2 bases and 5 bases, in that order; junction bases with no gene match: 5. CDR3 length equals 15 residues. CDR3 in DNA: TGTGCCAGCTCACCAGGGACAGGTAATAACAATGAGCAGTTCTTC. Translation gives CASSPGTGNNNEQFF.

This clone was picked up one time. The rearrangement joins TRBV29-1 to TRBJ2-7; TRBD2 might be the D (5 bases). V lost 1 base and J lost 4, with 8 bases in between. CDR3 length equals 12 residues. Germline V lookup: CDR1 SQVTM, CDR2 ANQGSEA. CDR3 bases: TGCAGCGTTGAAGGCAGGACTTACGAGCAGTACTTC. This gives the protein CSVEGRTYEQYF.